The rows below give T cell receptor beta chains drawn from one sample of a study of blood T cell repertoires in COVID-19. TCRdb's table, derived via immunoSEQ multiplex PCR, lists solely in-frame clones and lacks some. The table has around 80,000 clones, approximately 81% seen once. Source material: peripheral blood. These receptors all come from a woman of 80 years or more with acute or convalescent COVID-19. CDR3s include the opening cysteine and the closing phenylalanine or tryptophan. D genes are given only for firm matches. Clone size is not always given. Where it is, it says once, few, many or a class for expanded clones.

few	TRBJ2-5	TRBD2	TRBV5-6	TGTGCCAGCAGCTTGGAACGGCGGGGGGAGATACAAGAGACCCAGTACTTC	CASSLERRGEIQETQYF
-	TRBJ2-3	-	TRBV5-6	TGTGCCAGCAGCGCTTACTTGGGGGCGGGCACAGATACGCAGTATTTT	CASSAYLGAGTDTQYF
-	TRBJ1-2	-	TRBV3-1/TRBV3-2	TGTGCCAGCAGCTCTGACAGAGAATACACCTTC	CASSSDREYTF
-	TRBJ1-2	-	TRBV11-2	TGTGCCAGCACCAAAATCCCTATACTCTCAAACTATGGCTACACCTTC	CASTKIPILSNYGYTF
-	TRBJ2-1	-	TRBV5-5	TGTGCCAGCAGTCCGAAAACGATAGGGGCCCTGAGCTCCTACAATGAGCAGTTCTTC	CASSPKTIGALSSYNEQFF
once	TRBJ1-2	TRBD1	TRBV3-1/TRBV3-2	TGTGCCAGCAGCCAATGGGACAGGGGTACGCGTGGCTATGGCTACACCTTC	CASSQWDRGTRGYGYTF
-	TRBJ2-3	TRBD2	TRBV7-9	TGTGCCAGCAGCCCGTCGGGGGGGAACACAGATACGCAGTATTTT	CASSPSGGNTDTQYF
-	TRBJ1-1	TRBD1	TRBV7-9	TGTGCCAGCAGCGCGGGACAGAGCTTGAACACTGAAGCTTTCTTT	CASSAGQSLNTEAFF
-	TRBJ1-6	-	TRBV11-3	TGTGCCAGCAGCTTAGATCCGGGTGGAGGATCACCCCTCCACTTT	CASSLDPGGGSPLHF
once	TRBJ2-1	-	TRBV10-3	TGTGCCATCAGTGGTAGGCTAGCTGAGCAGTTCTTC	CAISGRLAEQFF
-	TRBJ2-2	TRBD1	TRBV7-2	TGTGCCAGCAGCAACCCTCGGACAGGGTGGGGCGGGGAGCTGTTTTTT	CASSNPRTGWGGELFF
-	TRBJ1-1	-	TRBV7-6	TGTGCCAGCAGTTTAATAGTCACTGAAGCTTTCTTT	CASSLIVTEAFF
few	TRBJ2-7	-	TRBV5-6	TGTGCCAGCAGTGGCCCTTTTGAGGGGGACCCCTACGAGCAGTACTTC	CASSGPFEGDPYEQYF
-	TRBJ2-2	TRBD1	TRBV9	TGTGCCAGCAGCGTTGGTGAGGGACAGAAACCGAACACCGGGGAGCTGTTTTTT	CASSVGEGQKPNTGELFF
-	TRBJ1-4	-	TRBV30	TGTGCCGGACGGGACTCACCGAATGAAAAACTGTTTTTT	CAGRDSPNEKLFF
-	TRBJ1-2	-	TRBV29-1	TGCAGCGTTGAGCCACAGGGATCCTATGGCTACACCTTC	CSVEPQGSYGYTF
-	TRBJ2-1	-	TRBV4-2	TGTGCCAGCAGCCAAGCTCCCCCCCGTCGGGGGGCCGAAAGCTCCTACAATGAGCAGTTCTTC	CASSQAPPRRGAESSYNEQFF
-	TRBJ1-4	-	TRBV2	TGTGCCAGCAGGGGGTCACAGGGACCCGATGAAAAACTGTTTTTT	CASRGSQGPDEKLFF
-	TRBJ1-4	-	TRBV28	TGTGCCAGCAGTTTTCCGGACAGCCGACGGGAAAAACTGTTTTTT	CASSFPDSRREKLFF
-	TRBJ2-2	-	TRBV3-1/TRBV3-2	TGTGCCAGCAGCCAAGACCGTTCCGGGACAGAGCTGTTTTTT	CASSQDRSGTELFF
-	TRBJ1-6	TRBD1	TRBV28	TGTGCCAGCAGTAGGCGGGACAGATATAATTCACCCCTCCACTTT	CASSRRDRYNSPLHF
few	TRBJ1-2	-	TRBV12-3/TRBV12-4	TGTGCCAGCAGTCCACAGGGACGTGGCTACACCTTC	CASSPQGRGYTF
-	TRBJ2-1	TRBD1	TRBV12-3/TRBV12-4	TGTGCCAGCAGTTTTGGGACAGGGGGTCCGTTCTTC	CASSFGTGGPFF
once	TRBJ2-5	-	TRBV21-1	TGTGCCAGCGGAGGGACAGGGGAGGAGACCCAGTACTTC	CASGGTGEETQYF
few	TRBJ1-1	-	TRBV7-2	TGTGCCAGCAGCTGGGGGCGGAACACTGAAGCTTTCTTT	CASSWGRNTEAFF
-	TRBJ2-2	TRBD2	TRBV27	TGTGCCAGCAGTTTATCGGGACTAGCCGCCGGGGAGCTGTTTTTT	CASSLSGLAAGELFF
-	TRBJ1-1	-	TRBV27	TGTGCCAGCAGTTGGGGCGGGGTGGGCACTGAAGCTTTCTTT	CASSWGGVGTEAFF
-	TRBJ1-4	TRBD1	TRBV2	TGTGCCAGCAGTCGGACAGGGTTCAACGAAAAACTGTTTTTT	CASSRTGFNEKLFF
few	TRBJ1-5	-	TRBV27	TGTGCCAGCAGTCAAGCCGGTTATAGCAATCAGCCCCAGCATTTT	CASSQAGYSNQPQHF
few	TRBJ1-1	-	TRBV28	TGTGCCAGCAGTTTAATACAGGCGGTCACTGAAGCTTTCTTT	CASSLIQAVTEAFF
-	TRBJ2-2	-	TRBV12-3/TRBV12-4	TGTGCCAGCACCCTAAACACCGGGGAGCTGTTTTTT	CASTLNTGELFF
-	TRBJ1-1	-	TRBV11-2	TGTGCCAGCAGACTACAGGGGAACACTGAAGCTTTCTTT	CASRLQGNTEAFF
-	TRBJ1-2	-	TRBV6-5	TGTGCCAGCAGGCGGACAGACTATGGCTACACCTTC	CASRRTDYGYTF
-	TRBJ2-1	-	TRBV15	TGTGCCACCAGCCGAGGGACTGTAAATGAGCAGTTCTTC	CATSRGTVNEQFF
-	TRBJ2-7	-	TRBV18	TGTGCCAGCTCACTCCCAGGGGAAACCCACGAGCAGTACTTC	CASSLPGETHEQYF
once	TRBJ1-1	TRBD1	TRBV27	TGTGCCAGCAGCCGACAGGGGAACACTGAAGCTTTCTTT	CASSRQGNTEAFF
-	TRBJ2-5	-	TRBV28	TGTGCCAGCAGCGAAACGCAGGTAGAAGAGACCCAGTACTTC	CASSETQVEETQYF
-	TRBJ1-1	-	TRBV19	TGTGCCAGTAGTATAAAGGTTCCCAGGGCGGGGGACACTGAAGCTTTCTTT	CASSIKVPRAGDTEAFF
-	TRBJ2-2	TRBD1	TRBV6-2/TRBV6-3	TGTGCCAGCAGTTACGCAGGACAGGGGAGAGCCGGGGAGCTGTTTTTT	CASSYAGQGRAGELFF